Sequencing of this T cell receptor (beta chain) was carried out in a study of identical twins. Study results and caveats: The models systematically underestimated how much out-of-frame TCR alpha was shared in monozygotic twins. Out-of-frame alpha sequences that twins shared showed excess low generation probability.

As for this clonotype: As yet, its antigen is unknown.

MiXCR, run by TCRdb on the 5' RACE reads, gives a single entry per CDR3 protein. Of more than 1.5 million distinct CDR3 sequences listed, around a third are singletons. Per germline, CDR1 SGDLS and CDR2 YYNGEE. This CDR3 has 18 residues. V was trimmed by 0 bases and J by 1 base, leaving 18 bases between them. This rearrangement joins TRBV9 to TRBJ2-3; D gene unclear. The receptor's source is a newborn girl in good health. The sample was cord blood. The CDR3 spells CASSVVLRLFRGTDTQYF. CDR3 nucleotide sequence: TGTGCCAGCAGCGTAGTCTTGCGGCTCTTCCGGGGCACAGATACGCAGTATTTT.